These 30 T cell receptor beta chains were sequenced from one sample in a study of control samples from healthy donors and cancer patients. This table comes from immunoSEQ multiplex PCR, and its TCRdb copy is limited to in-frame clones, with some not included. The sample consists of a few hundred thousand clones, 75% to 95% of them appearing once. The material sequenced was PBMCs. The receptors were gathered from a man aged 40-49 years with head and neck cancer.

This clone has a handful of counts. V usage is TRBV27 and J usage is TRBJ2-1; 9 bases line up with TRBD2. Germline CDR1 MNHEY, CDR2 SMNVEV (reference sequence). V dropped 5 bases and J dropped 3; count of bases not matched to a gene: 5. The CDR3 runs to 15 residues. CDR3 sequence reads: CASSIGLANYNEQFF. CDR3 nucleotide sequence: TGTGCCAGCAGTATCGGACTAGCGAACTACAATGAGCAGTTCTTC.

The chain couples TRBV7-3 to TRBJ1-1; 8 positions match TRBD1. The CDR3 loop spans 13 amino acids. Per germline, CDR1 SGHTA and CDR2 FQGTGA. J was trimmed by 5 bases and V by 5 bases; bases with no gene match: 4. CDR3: CASSKQGETEAFF. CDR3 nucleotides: TGTGCCAGCAGCAAACAGGGGGAAACTGAAGCTTTCTTT.

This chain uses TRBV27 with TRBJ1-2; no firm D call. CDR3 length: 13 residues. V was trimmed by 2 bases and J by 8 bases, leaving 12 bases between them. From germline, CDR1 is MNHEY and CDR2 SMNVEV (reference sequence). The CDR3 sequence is CASSLGFSGGYTF. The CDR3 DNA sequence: TGTGCCAGCAGTTTAGGTTTTTCGGGGGGCTACACCTTC.

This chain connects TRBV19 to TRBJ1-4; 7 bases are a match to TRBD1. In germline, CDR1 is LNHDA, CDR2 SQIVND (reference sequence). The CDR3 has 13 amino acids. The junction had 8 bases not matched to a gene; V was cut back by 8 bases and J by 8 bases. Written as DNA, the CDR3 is TGTGCCAGTCAAGGCGACAGGGAAGAAAAACTGTTTTTT. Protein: CASQGDREEKLFF.

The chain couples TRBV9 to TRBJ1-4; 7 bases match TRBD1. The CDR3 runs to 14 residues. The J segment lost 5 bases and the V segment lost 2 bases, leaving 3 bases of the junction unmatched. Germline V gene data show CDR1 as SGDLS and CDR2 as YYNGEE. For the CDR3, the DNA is TGTGCCAGCAGCGTGGGACAGTCGAATGAAAAACTGTTTTTT. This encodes CASSVGQSNEKLFF.

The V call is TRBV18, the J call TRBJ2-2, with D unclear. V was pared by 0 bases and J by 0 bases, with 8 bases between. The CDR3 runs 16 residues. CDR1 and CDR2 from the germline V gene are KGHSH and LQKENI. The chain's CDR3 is CASSPPARTNTGELFF. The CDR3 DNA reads TGTGCCAGCTCACCACCGGCCAGAACGAACACCGGGGAGCTGTTTTTT.

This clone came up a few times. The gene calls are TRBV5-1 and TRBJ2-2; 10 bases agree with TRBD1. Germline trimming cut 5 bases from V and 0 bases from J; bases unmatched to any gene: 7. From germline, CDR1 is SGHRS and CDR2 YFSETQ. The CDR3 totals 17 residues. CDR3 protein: CASSPSTGGANTGELFF. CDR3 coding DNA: TGCGCCAGCAGTCCATCGACAGGGGGCGCGAACACCGGGGAGCTGTTTTTT. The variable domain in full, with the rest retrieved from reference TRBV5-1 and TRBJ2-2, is KAGVTQTPRYLIKTRGQQVTLSCSPISGHRSVSWYQQTPGQGLQFLFEYFSETQRNKGNFPGRFSGRQFSNSRSEMNVSTLELGDSALYLCASSPSTGGANTGELFFGEGSRLTVL.

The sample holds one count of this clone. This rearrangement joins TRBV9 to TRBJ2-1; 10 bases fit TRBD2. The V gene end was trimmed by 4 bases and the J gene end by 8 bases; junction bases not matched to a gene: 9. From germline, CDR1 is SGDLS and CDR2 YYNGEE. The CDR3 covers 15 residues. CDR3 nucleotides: TGTGCCAGCAGCCATACCCCTAGCGGGAGCTATGAGCAGTTCTTC. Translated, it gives CASSHTPSGSYEQFF.

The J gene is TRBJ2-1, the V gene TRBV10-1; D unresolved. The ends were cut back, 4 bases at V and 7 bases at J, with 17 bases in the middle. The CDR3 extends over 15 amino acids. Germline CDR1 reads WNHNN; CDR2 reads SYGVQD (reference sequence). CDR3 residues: CASSAGSLNLNEQFF. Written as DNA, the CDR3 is TGCGCCAGCAGTGCGGGTAGCCTGAATCTAAATGAGCAGTTCTTC.

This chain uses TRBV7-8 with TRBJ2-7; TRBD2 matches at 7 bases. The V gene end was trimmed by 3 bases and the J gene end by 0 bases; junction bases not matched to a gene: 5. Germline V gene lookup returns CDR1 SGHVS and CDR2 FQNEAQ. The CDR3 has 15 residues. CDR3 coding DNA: TGTGCCAGCAGCTTTCGGACTAGTAGCTCCTACGAGCAGTACTTC. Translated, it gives CASSFRTSSSYEQYF.

For the CDR3, the DNA is TGTGCCAGTAGTAGCCTCGGACAGGGGAGATCCTACGAGCAGTACTTC. It translates to CASSSLGQGRSYEQYF. The chain combines TRBV19 with TRBJ2-7; 9 positions agree with TRBD1. V lost 4 bases, J lost 1 base, and 8 bases stayed unmatched. Germline V gene lookup returns CDR1 LNHDA and CDR2 SQIVND (reference sequence). The CDR3 contains 16 residues.

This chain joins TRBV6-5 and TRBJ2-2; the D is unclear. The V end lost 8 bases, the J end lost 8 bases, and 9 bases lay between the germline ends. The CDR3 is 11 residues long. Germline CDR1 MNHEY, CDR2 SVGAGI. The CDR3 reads CASGNSGELFF. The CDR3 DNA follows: TGTGCCAGCGGCAATTCTGGGGAGCTGTTTTTT.

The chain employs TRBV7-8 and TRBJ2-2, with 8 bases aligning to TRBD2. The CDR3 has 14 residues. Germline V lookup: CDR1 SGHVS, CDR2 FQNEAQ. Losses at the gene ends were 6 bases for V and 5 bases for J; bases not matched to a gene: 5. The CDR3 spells CASSVAGKTGELFF. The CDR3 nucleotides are TGTGCCAGCAGTGTAGCGGGAAAAACCGGGGAGCTGTTTTTT.

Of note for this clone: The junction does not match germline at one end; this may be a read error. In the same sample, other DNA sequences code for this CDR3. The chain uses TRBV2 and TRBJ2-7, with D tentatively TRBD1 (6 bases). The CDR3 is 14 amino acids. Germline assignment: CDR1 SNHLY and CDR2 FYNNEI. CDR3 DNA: TGTGCCAGCAGCGAAGACAGGAGCTCCTACGAGCAGTACTTC. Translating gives CASSEDRSSYEQYF. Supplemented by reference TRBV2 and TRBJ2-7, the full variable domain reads EPEVTQTPSHQVTQMGQEVILRCVPISNHLYFYWYRQILGQKVEFLVSFYNNEISEKSEIFDDQFSVERPDGSNFTLKIRSTKLEDSAMYFCASSEDRSSYEQYFGPGTRLTVT.

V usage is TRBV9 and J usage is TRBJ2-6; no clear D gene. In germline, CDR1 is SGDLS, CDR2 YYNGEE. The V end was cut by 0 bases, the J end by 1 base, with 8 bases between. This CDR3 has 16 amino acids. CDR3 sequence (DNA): TGTGCCAGCAGCGTAGAGTTCTTTTCTGGGGCCAACGTCCTGACTTTC. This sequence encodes CASSVEFFSGANVLTF.

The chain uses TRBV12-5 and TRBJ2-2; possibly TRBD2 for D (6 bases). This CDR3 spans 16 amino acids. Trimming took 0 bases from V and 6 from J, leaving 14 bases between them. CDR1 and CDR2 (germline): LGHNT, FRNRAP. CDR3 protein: CASGLVLGGGPGELFF. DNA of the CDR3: TGTGCTAGTGGTTTGGTACTGGGGGGTGGGCCCGGGGAGCTGTTTTTT.

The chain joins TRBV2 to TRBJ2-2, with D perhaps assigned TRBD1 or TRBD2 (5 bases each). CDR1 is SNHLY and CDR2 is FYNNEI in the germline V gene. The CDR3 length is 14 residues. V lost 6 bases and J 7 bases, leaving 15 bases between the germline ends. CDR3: CASSGAGSIGELFF. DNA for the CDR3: TGTGCCAGCAGCGGCGCAGGGAGTATCGGGGAGCTGTTTTTT.

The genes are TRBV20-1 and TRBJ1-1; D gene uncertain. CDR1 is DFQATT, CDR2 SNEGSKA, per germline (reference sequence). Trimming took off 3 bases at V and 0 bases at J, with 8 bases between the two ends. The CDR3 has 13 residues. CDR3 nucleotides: TGCAGTGCTAGTTCTGTCATGAACACTGAAGCTTTCTTT. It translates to CSASSVMNTEAFF.

The CDR3 coding sequence is TGTGCCAGCAGCTTAGAGGCAGGGAACGACGGGCAGTACTTC. It is translated as CASSLEAGNDGQYF. This sequence joins TRBV7-9 and TRBJ2-7, with D perhaps matching TRBD1 (5 bases). This CDR3 contains 14 residues. CDR1 and CDR2 from the germline V gene are SEHNR and FQNEAQ (reference sequence). V lost 1 base and J lost 9, with 16 bases in between.

The CDR3 DNA is TGTGCCAGCAGTCCGATAAGGATGGGCACAGATACGCAGTATTTT. Translated, it gives CASSPIRMGTDTQYF. The genes are TRBV6-5 and TRBJ2-3; D remains unclear. V gave up 5 bases and J gave up 1 base, with 13 bases separating them. There are 15 residues in the CDR3. CDR1 is MNHEY and CDR2 is SVGAGI in the germline V gene.

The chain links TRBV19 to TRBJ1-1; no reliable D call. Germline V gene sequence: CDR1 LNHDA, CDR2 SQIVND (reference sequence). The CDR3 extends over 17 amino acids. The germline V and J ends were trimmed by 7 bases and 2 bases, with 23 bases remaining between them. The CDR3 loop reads CASKRAYGSMGNTEAFF. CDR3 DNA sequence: TGTGCCAGTAAGAGGGCCTACGGTTCCATGGGCAACACTGAAGCTTTCTTT.

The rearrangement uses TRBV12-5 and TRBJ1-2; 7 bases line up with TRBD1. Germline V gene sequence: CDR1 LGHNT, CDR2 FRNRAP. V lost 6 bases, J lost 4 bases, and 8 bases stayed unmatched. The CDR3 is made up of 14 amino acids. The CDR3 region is CASGGDSGLYGYTF. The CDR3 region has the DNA TGTGCTAGTGGGGGGGACAGCGGACTCTATGGCTACACCTTC.

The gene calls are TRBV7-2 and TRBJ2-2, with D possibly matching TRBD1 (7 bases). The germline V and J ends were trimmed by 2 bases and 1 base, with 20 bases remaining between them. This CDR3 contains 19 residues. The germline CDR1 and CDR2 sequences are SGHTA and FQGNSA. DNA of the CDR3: TGTGCCAGCAGCTTACGGGCAGGGGGGTACCACTTGAACACCGGGGAGCTGTTTTTT. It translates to CASSLRAGGYHLNTGELFF.

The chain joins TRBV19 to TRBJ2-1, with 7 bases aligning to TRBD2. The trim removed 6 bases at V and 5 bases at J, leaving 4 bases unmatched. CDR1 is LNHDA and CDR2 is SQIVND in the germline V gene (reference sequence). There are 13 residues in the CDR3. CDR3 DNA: TGTGCCAGTAGCCGGGACTACAACAATGAGCAGTTCTTC. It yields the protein CASSRDYNNEQFF. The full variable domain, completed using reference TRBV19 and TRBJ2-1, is DGGITQSPKYLFRKEGQNVTLSCEQNLNHDAMYWYRQDPGQGLRLIYYSQIVNDFQKGDIAEGYSVSREKKESFPLTVTSAQKNPTAFYLCASSRDYNNEQFFGPGTRLTVL.

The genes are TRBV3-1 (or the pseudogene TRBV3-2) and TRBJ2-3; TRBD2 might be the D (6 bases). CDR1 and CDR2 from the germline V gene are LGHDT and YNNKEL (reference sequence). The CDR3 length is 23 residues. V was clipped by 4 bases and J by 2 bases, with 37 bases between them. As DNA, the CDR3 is TGTGCCAGCAGCCTTTCAAAGGATCTGTATATTTCGGGGGAGGAGATGCCCACAGATACGCAGTATTTT. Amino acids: CASSLSKDLYISGEEMPTDTQYF.

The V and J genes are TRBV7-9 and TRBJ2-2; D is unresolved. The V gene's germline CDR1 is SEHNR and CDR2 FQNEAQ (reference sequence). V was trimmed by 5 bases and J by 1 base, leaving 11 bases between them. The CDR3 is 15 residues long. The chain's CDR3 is CASSPYSQNTGELFF. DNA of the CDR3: TGTGCCAGCAGCCCTTACTCGCAGAACACCGGGGAGCTGTTTTTT.

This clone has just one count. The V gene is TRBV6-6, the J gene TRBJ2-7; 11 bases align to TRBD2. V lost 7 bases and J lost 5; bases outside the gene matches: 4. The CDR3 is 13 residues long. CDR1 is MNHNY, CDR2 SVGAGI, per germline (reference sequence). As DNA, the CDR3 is TGTGCCAGCATAGCGGGAGGGGACAACGAGCAGTACTTC. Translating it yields CASIAGGDNEQYF.

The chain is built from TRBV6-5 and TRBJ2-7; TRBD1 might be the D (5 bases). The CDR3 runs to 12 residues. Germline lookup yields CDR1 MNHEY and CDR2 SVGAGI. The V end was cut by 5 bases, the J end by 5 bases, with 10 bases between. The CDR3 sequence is CASSPWGNEQYF. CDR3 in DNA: TGTGCCAGCAGTCCCTGGGGCAACGAGCAGTACTTC.

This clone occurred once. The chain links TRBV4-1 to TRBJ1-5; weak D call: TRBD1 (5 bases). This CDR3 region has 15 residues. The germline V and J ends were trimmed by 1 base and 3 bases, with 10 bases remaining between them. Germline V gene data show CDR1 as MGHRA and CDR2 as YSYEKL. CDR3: CASSQGGPFNQPQHF. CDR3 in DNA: TGCGCCAGCAGCCAAGGGGGACCGTTCAATCAGCCCCAGCATTTT.

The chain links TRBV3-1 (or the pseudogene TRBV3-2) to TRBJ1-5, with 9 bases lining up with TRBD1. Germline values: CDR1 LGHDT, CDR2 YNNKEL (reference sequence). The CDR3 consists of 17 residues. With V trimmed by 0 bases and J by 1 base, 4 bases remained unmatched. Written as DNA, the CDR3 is TGTGCCAGCAGCCAAGATCGAACAGGGGGCAGCAATCAGCCCCAGCATTTT. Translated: CASSQDRTGGSNQPQHF.